One sample yielded the 2 T cell receptor beta chains listed below, sequenced in a study of T cells in women clearing cervical HPV infection. The table came from immunoSEQ multiplex PCR; TCRdb's copy has only in-frame clones and leaves some out. Found here are around 44,000 clones; the top ten clones hold 6% to 9%. The sample taken for sequencing was blood buffy coat. The receptors originated from a woman between 18 and 70 years old with a cervical HPV16 infection that either progressed to CIN3+ or cleared (not recorded which).

Turning to this clone: The CDR3 end lies 3 residues beyond the end of the read and is filled in from the germline J gene. The chain employs TRBV20-1 and TRBJ1-1; D gene unclear. Looked up from germline, CDR1 is DFQATT and CDR2 is SNEGSKA (reference sequence). The CDR3 has 10 residues. Trimming stripped 5 bases from V and 4 bases from J, with 5 bases between. CDR3 DNA (partial): TGCAGTGCTCGGGGCACTGAA. Protein sequence: CSARGTE. The entire CDR3 protein reads CSARGTEAFF.

According to its frequency, this clone is medium-sized. With the read ending 3 residues before the CDR3 end, the germline J gene is used to fill in that end. The rearrangement links TRBV29-1 to TRBJ1-5; TRBD1 matches at 7 bases. CDR3 length equals 13 residues. Germline loops: CDR1 SQVTM, CDR2 ANQGSEA. J lost 5 bases, V lost 7 bases, and 8 bases had no gene match. CDR3 region: CSAMTGLDQPQHF. The DNA read from the CDR3 is TGCAGCGCAATGACAGGGTTGGATCAGCCC.